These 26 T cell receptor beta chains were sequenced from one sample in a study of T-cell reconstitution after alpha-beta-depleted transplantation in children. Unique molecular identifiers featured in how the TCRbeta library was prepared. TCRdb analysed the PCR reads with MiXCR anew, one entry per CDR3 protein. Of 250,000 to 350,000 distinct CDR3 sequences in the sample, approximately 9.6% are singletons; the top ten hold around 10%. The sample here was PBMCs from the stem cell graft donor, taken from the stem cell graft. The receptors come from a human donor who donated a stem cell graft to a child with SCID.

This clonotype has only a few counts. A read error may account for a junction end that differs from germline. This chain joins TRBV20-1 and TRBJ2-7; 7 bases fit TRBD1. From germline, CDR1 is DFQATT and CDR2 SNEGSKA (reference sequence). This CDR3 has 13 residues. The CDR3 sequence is CSGRGTVPYEQYF. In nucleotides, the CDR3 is TGCAGTGGTAGAGGGACAGTACCCTACGAGCAGTACTTC.

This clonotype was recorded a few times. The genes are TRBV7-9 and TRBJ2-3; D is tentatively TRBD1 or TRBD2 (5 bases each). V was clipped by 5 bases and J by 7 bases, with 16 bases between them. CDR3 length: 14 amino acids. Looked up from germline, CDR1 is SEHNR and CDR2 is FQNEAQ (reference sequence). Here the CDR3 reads CASSTHGANYTQYF. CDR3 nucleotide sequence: TGTGCCAGCAGCACCCACGGGGCCAACTATACGCAGTATTTT.

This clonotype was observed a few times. CDR3 residues: CAISEFHEQYF. CDR3 DNA sequence: TGTGCCATCAGTGAGTTCCACGAGCAGTACTTC. The chain joins TRBV10-3 to TRBJ2-7; D gene uncertain. Germline V gene data show CDR1 as ENHRY and CDR2 as SYGVKD. There are 11 residues in the CDR3. V was shortened by 1 base and J by 5 bases, with 3 bases between the two germline ends.

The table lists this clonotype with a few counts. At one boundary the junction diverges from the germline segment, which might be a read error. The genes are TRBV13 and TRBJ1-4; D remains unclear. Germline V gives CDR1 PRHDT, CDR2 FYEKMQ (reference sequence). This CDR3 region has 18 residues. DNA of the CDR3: TGTGACAGCAGCTTAGAGGGTAGGACGGCCCCAACTAATGAAAAACTGTTTTTT. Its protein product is CDSSLEGRTAPTNEKLFF.

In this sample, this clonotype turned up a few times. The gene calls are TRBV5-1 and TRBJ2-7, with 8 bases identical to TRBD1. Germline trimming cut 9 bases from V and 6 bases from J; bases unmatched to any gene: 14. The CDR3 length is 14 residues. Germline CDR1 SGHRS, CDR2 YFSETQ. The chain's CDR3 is CATRPSTGGSEQYF. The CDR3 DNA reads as TGCGCCACCAGGCCCTCAACAGGGGGAAGCGAGCAGTACTTC.

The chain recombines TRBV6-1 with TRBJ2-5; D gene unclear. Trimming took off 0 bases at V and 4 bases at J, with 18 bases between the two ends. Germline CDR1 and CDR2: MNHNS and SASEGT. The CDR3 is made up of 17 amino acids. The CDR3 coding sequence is TGTGCCAGCAGTGAAGCCAATGTCGGCCGCCCGGGAGAGACCCAGTACTTC. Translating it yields CASSEANVGRPGETQYF.

In nucleotides, the CDR3 is TGTGCCATCAGACATACTAGCGGGGGAGGGCAAGAGACCCAGTACTTC. It translates to CAIRHTSGGGQETQYF. The J gene is TRBJ2-5, the V gene TRBV10-3; 11 nucleotides line up with TRBD2. The CDR3 consists of 16 residues. After removal of 6 bases from V and 2 bases from J, the junction contained 8 bases not matched to a gene. Germline CDR1 is ENHRY and CDR2 is SYGVKD.

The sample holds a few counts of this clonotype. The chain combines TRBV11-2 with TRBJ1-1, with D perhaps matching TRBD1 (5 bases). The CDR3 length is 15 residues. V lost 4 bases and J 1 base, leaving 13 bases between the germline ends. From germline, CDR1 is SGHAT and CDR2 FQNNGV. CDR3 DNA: TGTGCCAGCAGCTCCTTATGGGGCGGGAACACTGAAGCTTTCTTT. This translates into CASSSLWGGNTEAFF.

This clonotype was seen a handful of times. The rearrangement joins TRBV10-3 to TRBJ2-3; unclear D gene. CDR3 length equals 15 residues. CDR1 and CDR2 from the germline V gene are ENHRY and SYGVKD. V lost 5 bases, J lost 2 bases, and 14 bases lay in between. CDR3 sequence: CAISKPEELTDTQYF. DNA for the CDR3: TGTGCCATCAGTAAGCCAGAAGAACTCACAGATACGCAGTATTTT.

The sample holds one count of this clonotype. The DNA for the CDR3 is TGTGCCAGCAGCTCACGACGGACAGGGGGCCCCTACGAGCAGTACTTC. This gives the protein CASSSRRTGGPYEQYF. The chain recombines TRBV7-9 with TRBJ2-7; 11 bases are shared with TRBD1. The CDR3 totals 16 residues. The germline V gene has CDR1 SEHNR and CDR2 FQNEAQ (reference sequence). Trimming removed 4 bases from V and 2 bases from J; junction bases left unmatched: 7.

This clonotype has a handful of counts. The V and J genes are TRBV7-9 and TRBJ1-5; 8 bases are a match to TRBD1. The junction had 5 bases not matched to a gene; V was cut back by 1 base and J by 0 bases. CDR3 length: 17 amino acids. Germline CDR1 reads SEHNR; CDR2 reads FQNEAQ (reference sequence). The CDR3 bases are TGTGCCAGCAGCTTAGGACAGGGGCTATATAGCAATCAGCCCCAGCATTTT. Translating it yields CASSLGQGLYSNQPQHF.

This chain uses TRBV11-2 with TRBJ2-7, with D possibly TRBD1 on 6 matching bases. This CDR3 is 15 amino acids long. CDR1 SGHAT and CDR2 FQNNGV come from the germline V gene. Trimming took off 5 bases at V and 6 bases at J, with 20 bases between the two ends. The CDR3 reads CASSQTGTLIGEQYF. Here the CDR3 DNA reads TGTGCCAGCAGCCAAACAGGGACCTTGATCGGCGAGCAGTACTTC.

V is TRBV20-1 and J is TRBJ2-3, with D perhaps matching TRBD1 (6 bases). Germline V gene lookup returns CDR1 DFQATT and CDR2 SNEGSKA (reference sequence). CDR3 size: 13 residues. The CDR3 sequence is CSLQGRLADTQYF. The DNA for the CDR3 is TGCAGCCTTCAGGGGCGGCTGGCAGATACGCAGTATTTT.

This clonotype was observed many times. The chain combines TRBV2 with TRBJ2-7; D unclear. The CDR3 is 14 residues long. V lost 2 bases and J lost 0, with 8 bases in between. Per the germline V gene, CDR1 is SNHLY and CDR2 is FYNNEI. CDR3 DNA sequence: TGTGCCAGCAGTGAACTCCACGACTCCTACGAGCAGTACTTC. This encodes CASSELHDSYEQYF.

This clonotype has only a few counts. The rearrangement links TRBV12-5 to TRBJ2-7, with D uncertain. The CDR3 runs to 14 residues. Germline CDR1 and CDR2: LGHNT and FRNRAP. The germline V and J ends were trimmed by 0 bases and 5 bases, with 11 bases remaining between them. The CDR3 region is CASGLVPLGDEQYF. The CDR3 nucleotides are TGTGCTAGTGGTTTGGTCCCGTTAGGTGACGAGCAGTACTTC.

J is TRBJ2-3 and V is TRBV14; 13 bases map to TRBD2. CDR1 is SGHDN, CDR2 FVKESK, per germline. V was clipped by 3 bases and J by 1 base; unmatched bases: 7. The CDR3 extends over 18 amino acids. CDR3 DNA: TGTGCCAGCAGCCACCCCGGGACTAGCGGGATCGGCACAGATACGCAGTATTTT. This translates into CASSHPGTSGIGTDTQYF.

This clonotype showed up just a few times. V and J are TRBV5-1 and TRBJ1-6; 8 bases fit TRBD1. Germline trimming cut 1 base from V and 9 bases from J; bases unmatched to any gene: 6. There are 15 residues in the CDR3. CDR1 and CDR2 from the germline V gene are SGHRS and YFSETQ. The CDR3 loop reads CASSLKSGGGSPLHF. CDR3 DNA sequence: TGCGCCAGCAGCTTGAAGTCAGGGGGCGGTTCACCCCTCCACTTT.

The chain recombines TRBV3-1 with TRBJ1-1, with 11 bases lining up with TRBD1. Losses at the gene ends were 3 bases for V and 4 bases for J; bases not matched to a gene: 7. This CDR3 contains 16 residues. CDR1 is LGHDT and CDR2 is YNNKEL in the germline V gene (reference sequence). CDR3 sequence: CASSHPGQGEGTEAFF. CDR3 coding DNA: TGTGCCAGCAGCCACCCGGGACAGGGGGAGGGCACTGAAGCTTTCTTT.

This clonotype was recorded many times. CDR3 nucleotide sequence: TGTGCCAGCAGTTACCGGACTAGCGGGGGCCCGTACCAAGAGACCCAGTACTTC. Its translation: CASSYRTSGGPYQETQYF. The chain carries TRBV28 and TRBJ2-5, with 13 bases identical to TRBD2. CDR1 and CDR2 (germline): MDHEN, SYDVKM. With 4 bases clipped from V and 0 bases from J, the junction kept 8 bases outside the gene matches. The CDR3 has 18 residues.

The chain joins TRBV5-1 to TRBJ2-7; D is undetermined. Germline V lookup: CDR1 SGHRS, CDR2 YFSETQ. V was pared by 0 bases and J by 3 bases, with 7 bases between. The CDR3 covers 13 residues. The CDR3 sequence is CASSLGPDYEQYF. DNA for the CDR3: TGCGCCAGCAGCTTGGGCCCAGACTACGAGCAGTACTTC.

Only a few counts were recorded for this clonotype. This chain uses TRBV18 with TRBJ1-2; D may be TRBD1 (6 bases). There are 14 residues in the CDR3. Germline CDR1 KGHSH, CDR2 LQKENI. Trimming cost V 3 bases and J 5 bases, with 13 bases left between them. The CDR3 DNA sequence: TGTGCCAGCTCACCGATGGACAGCCAATATGGCTACACCTTC. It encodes CASSPMDSQYGYTF.

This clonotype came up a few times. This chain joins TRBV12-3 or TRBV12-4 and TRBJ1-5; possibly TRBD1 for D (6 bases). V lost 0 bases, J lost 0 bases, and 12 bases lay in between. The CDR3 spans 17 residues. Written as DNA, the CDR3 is TGTGCCAGCAGTTTAGCGACAGGAGAGATTAGCAATCAGCCCCAGCATTTT. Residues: CASSLATGEISNQPQHF.

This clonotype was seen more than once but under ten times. The CDR3: CASSQDGPGASTDTQYF. DNA for the CDR3: TGTGCCAGCAGCCAAGACGGTCCAGGAGCCTCCACAGATACGCAGTATTTT. The chain links TRBV3-1 to TRBJ2-3; D ambiguous. This CDR3 comprises 17 residues. The germline V and J ends were trimmed by 0 bases and 2 bases, with 15 bases remaining between them. Germline V gene sequence: CDR1 LGHDT, CDR2 YNNKEL (reference sequence).

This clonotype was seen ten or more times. The CDR3 nucleotides are TGTGCCAGCAGCGTAGCGGGGGGGCTGGAGACCCAGTACTTC. Its protein is CASSVAGGLETQYF. The rearrangement joins TRBV9 to TRBJ2-5, with 8 bases lining up with TRBD2. V shed 0 bases and J 5 bases; nucleotides not matched to a gene: 3. The CDR3 runs to 14 residues. The germline V gene encodes CDR1 SGDLS and CDR2 YYNGEE.

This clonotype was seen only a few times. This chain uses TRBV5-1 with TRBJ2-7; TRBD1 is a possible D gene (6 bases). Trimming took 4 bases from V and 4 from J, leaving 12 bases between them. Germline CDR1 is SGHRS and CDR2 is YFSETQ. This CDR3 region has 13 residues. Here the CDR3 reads CASSLHTGYEQYF. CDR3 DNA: TGCGCCAGCAGCCTACATACAGGGTACGAGCAGTACTTC.

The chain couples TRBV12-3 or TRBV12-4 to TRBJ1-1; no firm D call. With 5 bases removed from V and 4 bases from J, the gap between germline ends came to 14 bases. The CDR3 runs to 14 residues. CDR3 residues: CASSPRQASTEAFF. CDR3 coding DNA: TGTGCCAGCAGTCCGCGGCAGGCCTCCACTGAAGCTTTCTTT.